The clone carrying this T cell receptor beta chain was counted between two and nine times. Primers included in the PCR were 60 Vbeta and 13 Jbeta primers. The method was immunoSEQ multiplex PCR; TCRdb's version includes in-frame clones alone and lacks a portion of them. This sample carries about 130,000 clones, about three quarters of them seen once, and the ten largest clones take over 10%. The germline CDR1 and CDR2 sequences are SQVTM and ANQGSEA. Trimming at V came to 6 bases and at J to 2 bases, leaving 0 bases not matched to a gene. CDR3 size: 11 residues. The sample comes from a study of cytomegalovirus exposure and HLA in healthy donors.

The chain carries TRBV29-1 and TRBJ1-2; the match to TRBD1 covers 7 bases. The TCR comes from a woman aged 55-70 years in good health and CMV-seropositive. Source material: PBMCs. The CDR3 loop reads CSVTGNYGYTF. The CDR3 nucleotides are TGCAGCGTGACAGGGAACTATGGCTACACCTTC. The complete variable domain, with remaining parts taken from reference TRBV29-1 and TRBJ1-2, reads SAVISQKPSRDICQRGTSLTIQCQVDSQVTMMFWYRQQPGQSLTLIATANQGSEATYESGFVIDKFPISRPNLTFSTLTVSNMSPEDSSIYLCSVTGNYGYTFGSGTRLTVV.